The 26 T cell receptor beta chains below were found in one sample sequenced in a study of chemoradiotherapy in HPV16-positive cancers. Method: immunoSEQ multiplex PCR; TCRdb's copy keeps in-frame clones and lacks some. This table holds some 5,100 clones, approximately 80% found once. The starting material was tumor tissue, obtained from a patient who underwent chemoradiotherapy. Receptors originate from a human donor with HPV-associated anogenital cancer.

This chain connects TRBV9 to TRBJ1-2; 7 bases match TRBD1. Germline CDR1 and CDR2: SGDLS and YYNGEE. V was clipped by 1 base and J by 7 bases; unmatched bases: 4. The CDR3 has 13 residues. CDR3 nucleotides: TGTGCCAGCAGCGTATCAGGGGGGGGTGGCTACACCTTC. This gives the protein CASSVSGGGGYTF.

V is TRBV6-1 and J is TRBJ1-1; D may be TRBD1 (5 bases). V dropped 2 bases and J dropped 0 bases, with 16 bases sitting between them. The CDR3 is 17 residues long. Germline values: CDR1 MNHNS, CDR2 SASEGT. CDR3 loop: CASSETGETAMNTEAFF. Written as DNA, the CDR3 is TGTGCCAGCAGTGAAACTGGGGAGACAGCGATGAACACTGAAGCTTTCTTT.

The chain's CDR3 is CASSRWEGVYGYTF. The CDR3 DNA follows: TGTGCCAGCAGCCGCTGGGAGGGCGTCTATGGCTACACCTTC. The gene calls are TRBV5-6 and TRBJ1-2; D not certain. Deletions cut 4 bases from V and 4 bases from J, with 14 bases between. Germline values: CDR1 SGHDT, CDR2 YYEEEE. The CDR3 covers 14 residues.

The rearrangement joins TRBV5-6 to TRBJ1-4; 9 bases align to TRBD1. Trimming cost V 3 bases and J 0 bases; bases outside gene matches: 3. CDR3 length: 16 amino acids. Germline CDR1 and CDR2: SGHDT and YYEEEE. The CDR3 here is CASSWTGDATNEKLFF. The DNA of the CDR3 is TGTGCCAGCAGCTGGACAGGGGATGCAACTAATGAAAAACTGTTTTTT.

DNA of the CDR3: TGCGCCAGCAGCCCGGGGGATACGCAGTATTTT. Translating it yields CASSPGDTQYF. The chain joins TRBV5-1 to TRBJ2-3, with D perhaps matching TRBD2 (5 bases). Trimming stripped 4 bases from V and 6 bases from J, with 6 bases between. The CDR3 is made up of 11 amino acids. Germline CDR1 SGHRS, CDR2 YFSETQ.

The chain is built from TRBV2 and TRBJ2-7, with D uncertain. Germline loops: CDR1 SNHLY, CDR2 FYNNEI. Trimming left V 1 base short and J 5 bases short, with 9 bases between. CDR3 length: 13 residues. The CDR3 region is CASSEVIFDEQYF. CDR3 in DNA: TGTGCCAGCAGTGAAGTTATTTTCGACGAGCAGTACTTC.

The gene calls are TRBV7-2 and TRBJ1-5, with 8 bases identical to TRBD1. The CDR3 totals 14 residues. Germline V gene lookup returns CDR1 SGHTA and CDR2 FQGNSA. V gave up 5 bases and J gave up 5 bases; unmatched junction bases: 5. The CDR3 spells CASSRQGRDQPQHF. In nucleotides, the CDR3 is TGTGCCAGCAGCAGACAGGGGAGGGATCAGCCCCAGCATTTT.

The CDR3 loop is CASSSELNTEAFF. The CDR3 nucleotides are TGTGCCAGCAGCTCAGAATTGAACACTGAAGCTTTCTTT. The rearrangement uses TRBV11-2 and TRBJ1-1; unclear D gene. V lost 4 bases to trimming and J lost 0 bases, with 6 bases between them. CDR1 and CDR2 from the germline V gene are SGHAT and FQNNGV. The CDR3 totals 13 residues. The entire variable domain, with the rest obtained from reference TRBV11-2 and TRBJ1-1, is as follows: EAGVAQSPRYKIIEKRQSVAFWCNPISGHATLYWYQQILGQGPKLLIQFQNNGVVDDSQLPKDRFSAERLKGVDSTLKIQPAKLEDSAVYLCASSSELNTEAFFGQGTRLTVV.

The V call is TRBV10-3, the J call TRBJ1-1; D possibly corresponds to TRBD1 (5 bases). The CDR3 runs 16 residues. The ends were cut back, 10 bases at V and 0 bases at J, with 21 bases in the middle. Germline CDR1 ENHRY, CDR2 SYGVKD. CDR3 in DNA: TGTGCCACCCGGCGCGGTCTGCGGGACCTGAACACTGAAGCTTTCTTT. This translates into CATRRGLRDLNTEAFF.

This clone turned up a few times. Other DNA sequences in the same sample also yield this CDR3. V gene TRBV6-5 combines with J gene TRBJ1-3; perhaps TRBD1 as D (5 bases). Germline V gives CDR1 MNHEY, CDR2 SVGAGI. The V end lost 6 bases, the J end lost 0 bases, and 9 bases lay between the germline ends. CDR3 length: 14 amino acids. The CDR3 nucleotides read TGTGCCAGCAGCCAGACAGACTCTGGAAACACCATATATTTT. This codes for CASSQTDSGNTIYF.

This clone was counted a few times. This chain links TRBV27 with TRBJ2-5, with TRBD1 matching 8 bases. Trimming removed 5 bases from V and 4 bases from J; junction bases left unmatched: 9. There are 15 residues in the CDR3. Germline CDR1 and CDR2: MNHEY and SMNVEV (reference sequence). As DNA, the CDR3 is TGTGCCAGCAGTATACGACAGGGGATGACAGAGACCCAGTACTTC. Translated, it gives CASSIRQGMTETQYF.

The chain combines TRBV4-2 with TRBJ1-1; tentative D call: TRBD1 (5 bases). CDR1 is LGHNA and CDR2 is YNFKEQ in the germline V gene. V lost 4 bases and J 8 bases, leaving 17 bases between the germline ends. The CDR3 sequence is 14 residues long. DNA for the CDR3: TGTGCCAGCAGCCCGGGGACCGGAGGGGACGAAGCTTTCTTT. Amino acids: CASSPGTGGDEAFF.

The rearrangement joins TRBV29-1 to TRBJ1-2; D not certain. Germline assignment: CDR1 SQVTM and CDR2 ANQGSEA. With 4 bases removed from V and 7 bases from J, the gap between germline ends came to 10 bases. This CDR3 contains 11 residues. CDR3 sequence reads: CSVVSGVGYTF. In nucleotides, the CDR3 is TGCAGCGTTGTATCTGGGGTTGGCTACACCTTC.

The chain uses TRBV4-1 and TRBJ1-2, with 9 bases aligning to TRBD1. CDR1 MGHRA and CDR2 YSYEKL come from the germline V gene. The CDR3 spans 15 residues. The V segment lost 1 base and the J segment 2 bases; nucleotides outside the gene matches: 2. The CDR3 spells CASSQVGTGNYGYTF. DNA of the CDR3: TGCGCCAGCAGCCAAGTCGGGACAGGGAACTATGGCTACACCTTC.

The chain employs TRBV2 and TRBJ2-4; D is possibly TRBD1 (6 bases). V dropped 0 bases and J dropped 6 bases, with 9 bases sitting between them. The CDR3 loop spans 14 amino acids. Germline V lookup: CDR1 SNHLY, CDR2 FYNNEI. CDR3: CASSEAIQGNIQYF. CDR3 bases: TGTGCCAGCAGTGAAGCGATACAGGGAAACATTCAGTACTTC.

The J gene is TRBJ1-6, the V gene TRBV5-1; D gene ambiguous. CDR3 length: 15 residues. Germline V gives CDR1 SGHRS, CDR2 YFSETQ. Trimming cost V 3 bases and J 5 bases, with 12 bases left between them. In nucleotides, the CDR3 is TGCGCCAGCAGCTCGGGAAACTACCATAATTCACCCCTCCACTTT. This sequence encodes CASSSGNYHNSPLHF.

The rearrangement uses TRBV30 and TRBJ2-3; D could derive from TRBD1 or TRBD2 (5 bases each). The CDR3 sequence is 15 residues long. Germline CDR1 reads GTSNPN; CDR2 reads SVGIG (reference sequence). The V end was cut by 4 bases, the J end by 3 bases, with 17 bases between. In DNA, the CDR3 is TGTGCCTGGAAGGGACGCGCCCCAGAGACAGATACGCAGTATTTT. The encoded protein is CAWKGRAPETDTQYF.

The CDR3 nucleotides are TGTGCCATCGGCGGGAGTATGGATGAGCAGTTCTTC. It yields the protein CAIGGSMDEQFF. This chain joins TRBV10-3 and TRBJ2-1, with TRBD2 matching over 7 bases. The CDR3 totals 12 residues. Germline trimming cut 8 bases from V and 8 bases from J; bases unmatched to any gene: 6. Germline lookup yields CDR1 ENHRY and CDR2 SYGVKD.

The chain is built from TRBV9 and TRBJ1-1; TRBD1 is a possible D gene (5 bases). Per the germline V gene, CDR1 is SGDLS and CDR2 is YYNGEE. Trimming left V 4 bases short and J 6 bases short, with 19 bases between. The CDR3 length is 15 residues. CDR3 loop: CASSLRGNNAAEAFF. In nucleotides, the CDR3 is TGTGCCAGCAGCCTTCGGGGGAACAATGCCGCTGAAGCTTTCTTT.

This clone was seen a handful of times. The genes are TRBV7-2 and TRBJ1-3; D might be TRBD1 (5 bases). The V gene lost 8 bases and the J gene lost 4 bases, with 15 bases spanning the gap. CDR3 size: 14 residues. The germline CDR1 and CDR2 sequences are SGHTA and FQGNSA. The CDR3 nucleotides read TGTGCCAGCCGAATGGGGACTGCGGGAAACACCATATATTTT. Translating gives CASRMGTAGNTIYF.

V usage is TRBV5-4 and J usage is TRBJ2-3; D call uncertain. Germline V gene data show CDR1 as SGHNT and CDR2 as YYREEE (reference sequence). This CDR3 has 12 amino acids. The ends were cut back, 2 bases at V and 0 bases at J, with 1 base in the middle. In DNA form, the CDR3 reads TGTGCCAGCAGCTTAAGCACAGATACGCAGTATTTT. Protein: CASSLSTDTQYF. Looking up the rest from reference TRBV5-4 and TRBJ2-3 gives the full variable domain: ETGVTQSPTHLIKTRGQQVTLRCSSQSGHNTVSWYQQALGQGPQFIFQYYREEENGRGNFPPRFSGLQFPNYSSELNVNALELDDSALYLCASSLSTDTQYFGPGTRLTVL.

The genes are TRBV6-5 and TRBJ2-3; 9 bases align to TRBD2. From germline, CDR1 is MNHEY and CDR2 SVGAGI. CDR3 length equals 16 residues. The V segment lost 4 bases and the J segment 5 bases; nucleotides outside the gene matches: 10. The CDR3 coding sequence is TGTGCCAGCAGTTTTCTTGGCGGGAGGGCCGGAGATACGCAGTATTTT. This sequence encodes CASSFLGGRAGDTQYF.

V is TRBV10-1 and J is TRBJ2-5; no clear D gene. Germline V gene lookup returns CDR1 WNHNN and CDR2 SYGVQD (reference sequence). CDR3 size: 14 residues. Trimming pared 0 bases from V and 3 bases from J, leaving 8 bases between. CDR3 bases: TGCGCCAGCAGTGAGTCCGGACGGGAAGAGACCCAGTACTTC. Translation gives CASSESGREETQYF.

The V call is TRBV5-6, the J call TRBJ2-7, with 7 positions matching TRBD2. This CDR3 has 17 amino acids. Unmatched junction bases numbered 12, after V lost 0 bases and J lost 3 bases. CDR1 is SGHDT, CDR2 YYEEEE, per germline. The CDR3, as DNA: TGTGCCAGCAGCTTGGCCAGTTGGGTAGCGGGTGACTACGAGCAGTACTTC. It encodes CASSLASWVAGDYEQYF.

This CDR3 reads CASSPPGTGSVYGYTF. Written as DNA, the CDR3 is TGTGCCAGCTCACCGCCCGGGACAGGGAGTGTATATGGCTACACCTTC. The V and J genes are TRBV18 and TRBJ1-2, with 9 nucleotides matching TRBD1. Germline V CDR1 and CDR2: KGHSH, LQKENI. Germline trimming cut 3 bases from V and 5 bases from J; bases unmatched to any gene: 10. The CDR3 is made up of 16 amino acids.

The chain joins TRBV5-6 to TRBJ2-2; D is tentatively TRBD1 or TRBD2 (6 bases each). Germline V gene data show CDR1 as SGHDT and CDR2 as YYEEEE. V lost 4 bases and J lost 1, with 11 bases in between. The CDR3 extends over 15 amino acids. CDR3 DNA sequence: TGTGCCAGCAGCGCCGGGGGCAGGAACACCGGGGAGCTGTTTTTT. It encodes CASSAGGRNTGELFF.